A selection of T cell receptor beta chains follows, all from one sample in a study of blood T cell repertoires in COVID-19. Here immunoSEQ multiplex PCR was the method, and the copy in TCRdb shows in-frame clones only, minus some. The sample carries fewer than 200,000 clones, around 82% recorded once. The sequenced sample was peripheral blood. The receptors originated from a man aged 55 to 70 who had recovered from COVID-19. The CDR3 runs from the conserved cysteine through the conserved F or W. Each record gives: clone size, V gene, J gene, D gene, CDR3 DNA, CDR3 protein. A D gene is named only where the DNA matches it firmly. Some rows have no size entry. The others give once, few or many, or a class for an expanded clone.

size: -
V: TRBV18
J: TRBJ2-3
D: -
DNA: TGTGCCAGCTCACCCCAGACAGGAGGCACAGATACGCAGTATTTT
CDR3: CASSPQTGGTDTQYF

size: -
V: TRBV18
J: TRBJ2-2
D: TRBD1
DNA: TGTGCCAGCTCACCAAGGATGGTGGGGCAGGGGGACACCGGGGAGCTGTTTTTT
CDR3: CASSPRMVGQGDTGELFF

size: -
V: TRBV19
J: TRBJ1-5
D: -
DNA: TGTGCCAGTAGTATAACAGGGTATAGCAATCAGCCCCAGCATTTT
CDR3: CASSITGYSNQPQHF

size: -
V: TRBV5-1
J: TRBJ1-2
D: TRBD1
DNA: TGCGCCAGCAGCGTGGGACAGGGGAGCGGCTACACCTTC
CDR3: CASSVGQGSGYTF

size: -
V: TRBV12-5
J: TRBJ2-3
D: TRBD2
DNA: TGTGCTAGTGGACCGGGGACTAGCGGGGCAAAAGATACGCAGTATTTT
CDR3: CASGPGTSGAKDTQYF

size: -
V: TRBV7-2
J: TRBJ1-2
D: TRBD1
DNA: TGTGCCAGCTCCACCGGGGGGCTGGACAGGGCCTATGGCTACACCTTC
CDR3: CASSTGGLDRAYGYTF

size: -
V: TRBV5-1
J: TRBJ1-2
D: -
DNA: TGCGCCAGCAGCTTGGGGGGCCCCGGGACACGTCTAGGTTCTAACTATGGCTACACCTTC
CDR3: CASSLGGPGTRLGSNYGYTF

size: -
V: TRBV3-1/TRBV3-2
J: TRBJ2-7
D: -
DNA: TGTGCCAGCAGCCGGGAAAGGGGAAACTACGAGCAGTACTTC
CDR3: CASSRERGNYEQYF

size: -
V: TRBV5-6
J: TRBJ1-3
D: -
DNA: TGTGCCAGCAGCTCCCGTCCGGGGGGAAACACCATATATTTT
CDR3: CASSSRPGGNTIYF

size: -
V: TRBV18
J: TRBJ1-4
D: -
DNA: TGTGCCAGCTCATCGAATGAAAAACTGTTTTTT
CDR3: CASSSNEKLFF

size: -
V: TRBV19
J: TRBJ2-5
D: TRBD1
DNA: TGTGCCAGTAGTACTGGGACAGGGATAGAGACCCAGTACTTC
CDR3: CASSTGTGIETQYF

size: -
V: TRBV9
J: TRBJ2-3
D: -
DNA: TGTGCCAGCAGCCTCCGGGACTCGCAGGCCGGCTCAGATACGCAGTATTTT
CDR3: CASSLRDSQAGSDTQYF

size: -
V: TRBV5-8
J: TRBJ2-2
D: -
DNA: TGTGCCAGCAGCGACTATAACACCGGGGAGCTGTTTTTT
CDR3: CASSDYNTGELFF

size: -
V: TRBV28
J: TRBJ2-7
D: -
DNA: TGTGCCAGCACCCTCGGGGGGCTTGGCGAGCAGTACTTC
CDR3: CASTLGGLGEQYF

size: -
V: TRBV4-3
J: TRBJ2-5
D: -
DNA: TGCGCCAGCAGCCCTCAAGTGCCTAGTTATTCGGAGACCCAGTACTTC
CDR3: CASSPQVPSYSETQYF

size: -
V: TRBV7-9
J: TRBJ2-7
D: -
DNA: TGTGCCAGCAGTAGACAGGGAGGCGAGCAGTACTTC
CDR3: CASSRQGGEQYF

size: -
V: TRBV23-1
J: TRBJ2-3
D: -
DNA: TGCGCCAGCAGTCATCCCCAGGGTGATACGCAGTATTTT
CDR3: CASSHPQGDTQYF

size: -
V: TRBV14
J: TRBJ2-7
D: -
DNA: TGTGCCAGCAGCCCCGGACAGTTCCACGAGCAGTACTTC
CDR3: CASSPGQFHEQYF

size: -
V: TRBV19
J: TRBJ1-6
D: TRBD1
DNA: TGTGCCAGTAGCGGGACAGGGGAGGGTTCACCCCTCCACTTT
CDR3: CASSGTGEGSPLHF

size: once
V: TRBV5-1
J: TRBJ1-2
D: TRBD1
DNA: TGCGCCAGCAGTGGGGACAGGGGAAATGGCTACACCTTC
CDR3: CASSGDRGNGYTF

size: -
V: TRBV19
J: TRBJ1-1
D: TRBD1
DNA: TGTGCCAGTAGTATTACGGGACAGGACACTGAAGCTTTCTTT
CDR3: CASSITGQDTEAFF

size: once
V: TRBV18
J: TRBJ2-3
D: -
DNA: TGTGCCAGCTCACCACCAAATCTAGGTGATACGCAGTATTTT
CDR3: CASSPPNLGDTQYF

size: -
V: TRBV29-1
J: TRBJ2-1
D: -
DNA: TGCAGCGTTGCCATGACAGCGACAGGCAATGAGCAGTTCTTC
CDR3: CSVAMTATGNEQFF

size: -
V: TRBV24-1
J: TRBJ2-7
D: -
DNA: TGTGCCACCAGTGACTGGGACTCCGGGGACGAGCAGTACTTC
CDR3: CATSDWDSGDEQYF

size: -
V: TRBV2
J: TRBJ1-6
D: -
DNA: TGTGCCAGCGGGACACAGAGCTCACCCCTCCACTTT
CDR3: CASGTQSSPLHF

size: -
V: TRBV7-3
J: TRBJ2-7
D: TRBD2
DNA: TGTGCCAGCAGCTTTGGGAGGGGCGAGCAGTACTTC
CDR3: CASSFGRGEQYF

size: once
V: TRBV9
J: TRBJ2-7
D: TRBD1
DNA: TGTGCCAGCAGCGGCCTCCTGACAGGGGCCGACGAGCAGTACTTC
CDR3: CASSGLLTGADEQYF

size: -
V: TRBV19
J: TRBJ2-7
D: TRBD2
DNA: TGTGCCAGTAGTATTCGGGGGGACTCCTACGAGCAGTACTTC
CDR3: CASSIRGDSYEQYF

size: -
V: TRBV29-1
J: TRBJ2-7
D: TRBD1
DNA: TGCAGCGTTAAACAACAGGGGCTCTTTGCCGAGCAGTACTTC
CDR3: CSVKQQGLFAEQYF

size: -
V: TRBV14
J: TRBJ2-7
D: -
DNA: TGTGCCAGCTCCTCCTCCTACGAGCAGTACTTC
CDR3: CASSSSYEQYF

size: -
V: TRBV29-1
J: TRBJ1-1
D: -
DNA: TGCAGCGTTGAAGTGCCCACAGGGAATAGCGCTGAAGCTTTCTTT
CDR3: CSVEVPTGNSAEAFF

size: -
V: TRBV6-1
J: TRBJ2-1
D: -
DNA: TGTGCCAGCAGTTCTCACAGTTACAATGAGCAGTTCTTC
CDR3: CASSSHSYNEQFF

size: -
V: TRBV19
J: TRBJ1-4
D: TRBD1
DNA: TGTGCCAGTAGTACGGACAGGGCGGCTAATGAAAAACTGTTTTTT
CDR3: CASSTDRAANEKLFF

size: -
V: TRBV30
J: TRBJ1-5
D: TRBD1
DNA: TGTGCCTGGGCCCAGGGACAGGTGAATCAGCCCCAGCATTTT
CDR3: CAWAQGQVNQPQHF

size: -
V: TRBV7-2
J: TRBJ1-6
D: TRBD1
DNA: TGTGCCAGCAGGCCGAACAGGGGCTCCTATAATTCACCCCTCCACTTT
CDR3: CASRPNRGSYNSPLHF

size: -
V: TRBV18
J: TRBJ1-5
D: -
DNA: TGTGCCAGCTCACCCGCGGGGCCGAATCAGCCCCAGCATTTT
CDR3: CASSPAGPNQPQHF

size: -
V: TRBV6-2/TRBV6-3
J: TRBJ1-1
D: TRBD1
DNA: TGTGCCAGCAGCACCCCGTCGACAGGGGCCACTGAAGCTTTCTTT
CDR3: CASSTPSTGATEAFF

size: -
V: TRBV9
J: TRBJ2-3
D: -
DNA: TGTGCCAGCAGCGTAGGTCGGGATTACTGGCAGGGCACAGATACGCAGTATTTT
CDR3: CASSVGRDYWQGTDTQYF

size: -
V: TRBV19
J: TRBJ1-2
D: -
DNA: TGTGCCAGTAGTATAGACAGGGAAGATGGCTACACCTTC
CDR3: CASSIDREDGYTF

size: -
V: TRBV5-4
J: TRBJ1-1
D: -
DNA: TGTGCCAGCAGCCTGGCAGGGGTCGAAACTGAAGCTTTCTTT
CDR3: CASSLAGVETEAFF

size: -
V: TRBV11-3
J: TRBJ1-1
D: -
DNA: TGTGCCAGCAGCAGGGGGGGATCTGAAGCTTTCTTT
CDR3: CASSRGGSEAFF

size: -
V: TRBV6-1
J: TRBJ2-7
D: -
DNA: TGTGCCAGCAGGCGAAAAACCCAGGGTTCCCACGAGCAGTACTTC
CDR3: CASRRKTQGSHEQYF

size: -
V: TRBV9
J: TRBJ1-4
D: TRBD1
DNA: TGTGCCAGCAGCGTAGCTACAATCGGGACAGGTCAAGGGGGCAATGAAAAACTGTTTTTT
CDR3: CASSVATIGTGQGGNEKLFF

size: -
V: TRBV6-1
J: TRBJ2-7
D: -
DNA: TGTGCCAGCAGTGAACGGCGCGGGGCTGCCTACGAGCAGTACTTC
CDR3: CASSERRGAAYEQYF

size: few
V: TRBV7-3
J: TRBJ1-1
D: TRBD1
DNA: TGTGCCAGCAGCTTAACAGGGACAGGGGAAGCTTTCTTT
CDR3: CASSLTGTGEAFF

size: once
V: TRBV6-5
J: TRBJ1-6
D: TRBD1
DNA: TGTGCCAGCAGGGGACAGGGAACGTTCAATTCACCCCTCCACTTT
CDR3: CASRGQGTFNSPLHF

size: -
V: TRBV7-3
J: TRBJ2-2
D: TRBD1
DNA: TGTGCCAGCAGCCGTGGGACAGGGCCCGGGGAGCTGTTTTTT
CDR3: CASSRGTGPGELFF

size: -
V: TRBV19
J: TRBJ1-4
D: -
DNA: TGTGCCAGTATGGTTAGGGGGGGCCCAGCCCTCTCAACTAATGAAAAACTGTTTTTT
CDR3: CASMVRGGPALSTNEKLFF

size: -
V: TRBV14
J: TRBJ2-4
D: TRBD1
DNA: TGTGCCAGCAGCCCCTCAGACAAAGGGGGCCTATACAAAAACATTCAGTACTTC
CDR3: CASSPSDKGGLYKNIQYF

size: once
V: TRBV28
J: TRBJ1-5
D: TRBD1
DNA: TGTGCCAGCAGGACTTTGGGGACAGGCGGCAATCAGCCCCAGCATTTT
CDR3: CASRTLGTGGNQPQHF

size: -
V: TRBV27
J: TRBJ1-6
D: TRBD1
DNA: TGTGCCACCAGCGCTCGAGGGGGCGTCGGTTCCAATTCACCCCTCCACTTT
CDR3: CATSARGGVGSNSPLHF